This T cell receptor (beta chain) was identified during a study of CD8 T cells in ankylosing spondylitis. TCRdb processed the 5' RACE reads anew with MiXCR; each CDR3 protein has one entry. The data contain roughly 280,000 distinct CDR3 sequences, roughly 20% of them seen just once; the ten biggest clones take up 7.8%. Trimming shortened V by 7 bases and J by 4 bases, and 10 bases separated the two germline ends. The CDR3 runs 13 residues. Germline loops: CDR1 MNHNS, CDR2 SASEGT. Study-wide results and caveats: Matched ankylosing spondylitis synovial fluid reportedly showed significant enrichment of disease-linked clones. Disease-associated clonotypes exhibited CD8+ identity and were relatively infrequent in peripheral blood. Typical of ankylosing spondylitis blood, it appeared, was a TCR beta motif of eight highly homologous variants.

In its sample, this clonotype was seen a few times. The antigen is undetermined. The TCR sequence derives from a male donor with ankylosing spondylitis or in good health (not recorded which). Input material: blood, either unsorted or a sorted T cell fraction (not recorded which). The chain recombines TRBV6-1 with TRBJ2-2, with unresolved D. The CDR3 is CASTSRSTGELFF. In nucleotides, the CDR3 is TGTGCCAGCACCTCACGAAGCACCGGGGAGCTGTTTTTT.